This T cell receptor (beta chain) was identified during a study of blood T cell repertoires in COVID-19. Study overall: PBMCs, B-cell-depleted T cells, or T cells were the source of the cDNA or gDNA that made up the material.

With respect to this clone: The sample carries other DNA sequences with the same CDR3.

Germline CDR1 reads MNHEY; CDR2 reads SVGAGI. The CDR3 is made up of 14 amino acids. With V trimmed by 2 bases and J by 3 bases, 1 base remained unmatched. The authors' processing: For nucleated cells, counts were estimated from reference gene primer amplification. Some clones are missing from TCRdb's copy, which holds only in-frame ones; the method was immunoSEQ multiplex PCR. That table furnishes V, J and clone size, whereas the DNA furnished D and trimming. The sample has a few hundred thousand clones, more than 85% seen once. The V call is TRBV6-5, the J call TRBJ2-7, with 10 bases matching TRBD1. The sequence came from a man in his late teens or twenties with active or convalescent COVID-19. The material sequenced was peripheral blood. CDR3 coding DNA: TGTGCCAGCAGTTACGGACAGGGGGTCTACGAGCAGTACTTC. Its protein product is CASSYGQGVYEQYF.